This T cell receptor (beta chain) appears in the sequencing data of a study of cytomegalovirus exposure and HLA in healthy donors (TCRdb year 2017). For the wider study: An earlier analysis of some 600 of the donors reported 276 Gb of sequence data and 117 million unique TCR beta sequences obtained from around 180 million T cells. An early release that covered about 600 HLA-typed donors contained about 290 gigabases of sequencing data and about 93 million unique TCR sequences. The genetic ancestry cluster associated with self-reported Caucasian donors included approximately 85% of the approximately 410 genotyped donors. The study aimed to test whether cataloging public T cell receptors could reveal signatures of past pathogen exposure. Using immunosequencing, the study profiled T cell repertoires from 500 to 800 subjects and related those repertoires to cytomegalovirus serostatus. A separate validation cohort of roughly 120 different subjects was used in addition to the roughly 620-subject first cohort. High-throughput TCR immunosequencing, statistical association of individual TCRs with disease status, and machine learning were combined to predict cytomegalovirus infection status. A later analysis re-analyzed previously published TCR beta repertoires from 600 to 850 donors and added high-resolution HLA genotyping to study TCR occurrence patterns. In the later analysis, no new phenotypic data were used to find candidate immune exposures; instead, reliance was placed on TCR beta sequences and their occurrence across donors. An earlier analysis of 587 of the donors applied high-throughput TCR beta sequencing to assess whether each TCR beta V gene segment acted as functional or pseudogenic. Donor age, sex, ethnicity and CMV serostatus were collected together with the repertoire data. Genome-wide SNP genotypes for about 55% of the 666 donors were used in a later genetic analysis, which treated that subset as a discovery cohort. All discovery cohort repertoires had been generated using a single sequencing platform. Class I and class II HLA loci were covered by the typing at four-digit resolution. The number of donors typed differed by locus, with about 629-630 for A, B, C, DRB1 and DQB1, around 560 for DQA1, 600 to 610 for DPA1, and approximately 470 for DPB1. A handful of DR-DQ haplotypes were handled as single units for association and clustering because linkage in the cohort was strong. Across some 400 genotyped donors of the cohort, an average of approximately 200,000 unique TCR beta nucleotide sequences per donor were sequenced, and 15% to 20% of those sequences were non-productive. Broad study findings and their caveats: A later analysis found that HLA-associated TCR beta chains were more clonally expanded and had lower generation probabilities than equally common non-associated chains. Linkage disequilibrium might explain the correlated functional status among segregating V segments, but an unknown experimental factor could not be ruled out. In a later analysis, around 15,000 TCR beta sequences were associated with specific HLA alleles at a false discovery rate of 0.05. Because HLA typing was unavailable for some donors at each locus, only the typed subset was used in association tests. A total of about 150 TCR beta chains were listed by the study as associated with cytomegalovirus. A later genetic analysis reported fewer N-insertions in productive TCRs among donors in an Asian-associated ancestry cluster than the roughly 620-donor mean. Most TCR sequences were observed very rarely across donors, whereas some public TCRs were present in many individuals. Immune exposure information for the cohort was limited to CMV serostatus. According to the authors, the approach could potentially be generalized to other disease states and immunological phenotypes. When HLA alleles, especially DR and DQ, strongly co-occurred, attributing TCR associations to individual alleles was difficult. A later analysis found that TCR association rates varied across HLA loci, with DRB1 alleles showing the most associated TCRs and HLA-C alleles the fewest. The sequencing pipeline was judged likely to have produced a cluster of highly shared sequence variants as a technical artifact. In both the original and validation cohorts, the classifier was reported to diagnose cytomegalovirus status with high specificity and sensitivity. In a later analysis, most CMV-associated TCR beta chains were found to appear HLA-restricted, with HLA associations seemingly driven largely by CMV exposure. A later genetic analysis associated a missense DCLRE1C variant with V-gene and J-gene trimming of TCR beta chains, and an independent cohort replicated the association. This cohort had only TCR beta chains sequenced, and the lack of alpha or paired-chain data limited which features could be detected. Some IMGT-functional V segments, including TRBV6-2 and TRBV6-3, could not be distinguished by the 87-base-pair reads and were therefore excluded. In vitro tests confirmed that a few of the cytomegalovirus-associated TCR beta chains recognize cytomegalovirus antigens. Roughly 15 rarely observed V segments, including chromosome 9 orphons, were excluded from the earlier analysis of about 610 of the donors because counts were too low. A further reported finding was that TCR beta sequences accurately predicted the HLA-A and HLA-B alleles for most subjects in the first cohort. Several of the top co-occurrence clusters appeared to be linked to parvovirus B19, influenza, CMV and Epstein-Barr virus, according to a later analysis. An earlier analysis of around 600 of the donors showed that most TCR beta V segments appeared in productive rearrangements either about 87% or about 30% of the time, which broadly matched IMGT annotations. Roughly uniform sequencing depth across donors was assumed in presence/absence analyses, although this assumption may not hold.

There are 17 amino acids in the CDR3, from cysteine to phenylalanine inclusive. Only the CDR3 portion is preserved as DNA: 51 bases, with reading frame beginning at the first base. Via the germline V gene, CDR1 is SGHVS and CDR2 FQNEAQ. V is reduced by 6 bases and J by 2 bases, leaving a spacing of 17 bases between them. To prepare the library, the immunoSEQ multiplex PCR assay was applied. For the multiplex PCR, a mixture combining 60 forward primers for TCR Vbeta segments and 13 reverse primers for TCR Jbeta segments was used. The CDR3 region of rearranged TCR beta genes was amplified from genomic DNA by a multiplex PCR assay. Amplified TCR beta libraries were sequenced as 87-base-pair reads on the Illumina HiSeq System. In the original analysis: A later analysis tallied roughly 80 million unique TCR beta chains across the 666 repertoires, and approximately 12 million of those chains were shared by two or more donors. Raw reads were error-corrected and collapsed into unique sequences by a nearest-neighbor algorithm in which closely related sequences were merged to remove PCR and sequencing errors. To assign V, D and J gene segments, CDR3 sequences were aligned to IMGT reference sequences. For a sequence to be retained, at least a six-nucleotide match to both a V gene segment and a J gene segment was required. Rearrangements were classified as productive when the CDR3 lacked stop codons and remained in frame with V and J, and all other rearrangements were classified as non-productive. CDR3 was defined by IMGT convention, running from the second conserved V-encoded cysteine to the conserved J-encoded phenylalanine. The earlier analysis of 587 of the donors excluded sequences that lacked an unambiguous match to a single V gene segment. In an earlier analysis of some 590 of the donors, V segments were called functional above 56.7% productive rearrangements and were called segregating when the between-donor standard deviation exceeded 5%. A statistical classification framework was built to diagnose cytomegalovirus status from the catalog of TCR beta chain sequences. In a later analysis, V and J genes were assigned by comparing TCR nucleotide sequences against IMGT/GENE-DB human TR gene sequences. The TCRdist pipeline was used in a later analysis to assign CDR3 sequences and most-parsimonious VDJ recombination scenarios. In a later analysis, every TCR beta chain was defined by the combination of its CDR3 amino acid sequence and its V-gene family, and reads without a unique V-gene family were dropped. A later analysis removed 600 or so highly shared, low-generation-probability nucleotide sequences to deal with suspected cross-contamination and a sequencing artifact. In a later analysis, a clonal expansion index was calculated for each public chain from normalized within-repertoire ranks of inferred template counts. A later analysis computed generation probabilities with a VDJ recombination model fitted to out-of-frame rearrangements, and checked the results against IGoR. A later analysis scored TCR-TCR, TCR-HLA and TCR-CMV co-occurrence with hypergeometric tests, applying a repertoire-size bias correction to TCR pairs. False discovery rates were estimated in a later analysis by permuting HLA or CMV assignments 20 times. In a later analysis, co-occurring TCRs were grouped using DBSCAN, with TCRdist sequence similarity added in when clustering inside HLA-allele-positive subsets. Repertoires with fewer than 30,000 or more than 120,000 public chains, plus five repertoires with anomalous nucleotide sharing, were excluded from co-occurrence clustering. TCRdb stores this immuneACCESS table with in-frame sequences only. Part of the clones is absent; in the studies checked, under half of the shortfall reflects unresolved V genes, and no reason is known for the rest. V, J and clone size were drawn from that table, and D and trimming were deduced from the DNA. The sample table records 130,000 or so clones; just under 90% of these occur just once. The top ten clonotypes cover 4.5% to 6.5% of the sample.

The cohort was made up of 500 to 800 healthy bone marrow donors. All cohort members were sampled while nominally healthy, although unrecorded immune exposures were likely present. The donor tested CMV seronegative, placing the donor among the 350 to 400 seronegative members of the cohort. Every donor gave a peripheral blood sample, and the peripheral blood mononuclear cells from that sample were used for TCR beta sequencing. The Qiagen DNeasy Blood Extraction Kit was used to extract genomic DNA from the blood cell samples. A word on this clone: Its recognized antigen is unknown. No base qualities exist here, and no much larger clone lies one base off it.

This chain is built from TRBV7-8 and TRBJ2-6; the D region possibly corresponds to TRBD2 (5 bases align). The sequencing input was PBMCs. This TCR was recovered from a young woman in good health and CMV-seronegative. Here is the DNA: TGTGCCAGCAGTTGGGAGACTGCGCCCACTGGGGCCAACGTCCTGACTTTC. This sequence encodes CASSWETAPTGANVLTF.